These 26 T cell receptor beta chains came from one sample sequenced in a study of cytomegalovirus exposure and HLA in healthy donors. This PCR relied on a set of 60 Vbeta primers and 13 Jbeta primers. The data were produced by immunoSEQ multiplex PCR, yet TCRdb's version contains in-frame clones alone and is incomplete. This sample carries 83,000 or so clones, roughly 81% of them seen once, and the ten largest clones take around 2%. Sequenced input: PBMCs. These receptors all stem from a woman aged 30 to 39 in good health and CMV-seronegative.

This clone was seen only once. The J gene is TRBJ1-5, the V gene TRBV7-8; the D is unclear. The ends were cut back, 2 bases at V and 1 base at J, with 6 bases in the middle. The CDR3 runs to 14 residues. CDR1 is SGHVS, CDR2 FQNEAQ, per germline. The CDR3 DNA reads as TGTGCCAGCAGCTTAATGGGCAGCAATCAGCCCCAGCATTTT. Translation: CASSLMGSNQPQHF.

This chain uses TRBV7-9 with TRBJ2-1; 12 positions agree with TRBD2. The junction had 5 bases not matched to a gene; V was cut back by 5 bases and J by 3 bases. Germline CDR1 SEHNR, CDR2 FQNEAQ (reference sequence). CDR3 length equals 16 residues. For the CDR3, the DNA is TGTGCCAGCAGCACACTAGCGGGAGGTAACTACAATGAGCAGTTCTTC. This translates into CASSTLAGGNYNEQFF.

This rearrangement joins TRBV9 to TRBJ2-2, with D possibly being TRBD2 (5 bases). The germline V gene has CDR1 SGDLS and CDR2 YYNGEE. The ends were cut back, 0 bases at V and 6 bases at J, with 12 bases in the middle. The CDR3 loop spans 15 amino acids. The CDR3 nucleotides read TGTGCCAGCAGCGTAGAGGCTATAGCGCCCGGGGAGCTGTTTTTT. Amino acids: CASSVEAIAPGELFF.

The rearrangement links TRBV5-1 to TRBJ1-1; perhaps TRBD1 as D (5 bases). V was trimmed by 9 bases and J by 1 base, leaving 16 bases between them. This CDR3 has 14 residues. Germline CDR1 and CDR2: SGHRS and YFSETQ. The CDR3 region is CATRGGAPNTEAFF. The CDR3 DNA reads TGCGCCACCAGAGGTGGGGCGCCGAACACTGAAGCTTTCTTT.

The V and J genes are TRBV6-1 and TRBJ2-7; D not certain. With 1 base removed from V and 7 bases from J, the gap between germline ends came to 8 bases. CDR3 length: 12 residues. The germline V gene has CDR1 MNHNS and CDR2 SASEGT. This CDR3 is CASSEGLREQYF. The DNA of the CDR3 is TGTGCCAGCAGTGAAGGACTTAGGGAGCAGTACTTC.

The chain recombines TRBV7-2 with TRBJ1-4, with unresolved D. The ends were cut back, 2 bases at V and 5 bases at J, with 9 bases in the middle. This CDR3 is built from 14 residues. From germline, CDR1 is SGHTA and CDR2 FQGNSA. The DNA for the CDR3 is TGTGCCAGCAGCTTAAGATCACGGAATGAAAAACTGTTTTTT. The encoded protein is CASSLRSRNEKLFF.

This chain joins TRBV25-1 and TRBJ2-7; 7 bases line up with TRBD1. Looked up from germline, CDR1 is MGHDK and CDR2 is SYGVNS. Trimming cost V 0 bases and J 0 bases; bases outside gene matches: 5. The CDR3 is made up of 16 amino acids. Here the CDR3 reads CASSEYWDSASYEQYF. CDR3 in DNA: TGTGCCAGCAGTGAATATTGGGACAGTGCCTCCTACGAGCAGTACTTC.

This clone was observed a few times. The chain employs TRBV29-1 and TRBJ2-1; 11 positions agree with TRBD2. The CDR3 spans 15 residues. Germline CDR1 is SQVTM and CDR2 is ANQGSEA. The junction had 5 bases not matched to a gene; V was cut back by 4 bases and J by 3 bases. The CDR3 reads CSVGNLAGGYNEQFF. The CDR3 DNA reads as TGCAGCGTTGGGAATCTAGCGGGAGGCTACAATGAGCAGTTCTTC.

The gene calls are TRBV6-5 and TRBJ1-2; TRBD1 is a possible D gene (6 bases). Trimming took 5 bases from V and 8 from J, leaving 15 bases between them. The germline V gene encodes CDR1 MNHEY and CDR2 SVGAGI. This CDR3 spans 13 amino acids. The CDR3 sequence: CASSLQGVGGYTF. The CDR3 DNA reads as TGTGCCAGCAGTCTACAGGGAGTAGGGGGCTACACCTTC.

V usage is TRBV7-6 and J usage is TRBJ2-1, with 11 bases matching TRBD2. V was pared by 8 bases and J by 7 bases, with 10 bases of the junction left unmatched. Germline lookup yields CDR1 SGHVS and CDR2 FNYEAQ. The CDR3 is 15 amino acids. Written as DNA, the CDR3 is TGTGCCAGCGGTCCCGTAGCGGGAGGGGGGAATGAGCAGTTCTTC. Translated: CASGPVAGGGNEQFF.

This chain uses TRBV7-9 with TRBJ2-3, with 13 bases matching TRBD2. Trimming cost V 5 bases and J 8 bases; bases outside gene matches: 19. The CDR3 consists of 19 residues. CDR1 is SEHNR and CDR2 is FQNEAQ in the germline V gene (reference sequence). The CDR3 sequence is CASSPGTSGILWGIGTQYF. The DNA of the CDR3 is TGTGCCAGCAGCCCCGGGACTAGCGGGATACTTTGGGGCATAGGTACGCAGTATTTT.

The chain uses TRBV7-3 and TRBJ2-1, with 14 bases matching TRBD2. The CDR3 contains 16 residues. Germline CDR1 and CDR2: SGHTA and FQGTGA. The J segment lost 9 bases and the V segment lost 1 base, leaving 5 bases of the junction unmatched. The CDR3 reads CASSLKGLAGVSEQFF. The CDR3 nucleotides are TGTGCCAGCAGCTTAAAGGGACTAGCGGGAGTAAGTGAGCAGTTCTTC.

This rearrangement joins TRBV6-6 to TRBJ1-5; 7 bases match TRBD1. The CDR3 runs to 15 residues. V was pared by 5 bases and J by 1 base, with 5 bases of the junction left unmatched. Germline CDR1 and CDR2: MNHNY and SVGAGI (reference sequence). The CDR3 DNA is TGTGCCAGCAGTCCCCGACAGGGCAGCAATCAGCCCCAGCATTTT. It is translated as CASSPRQGSNQPQHF.

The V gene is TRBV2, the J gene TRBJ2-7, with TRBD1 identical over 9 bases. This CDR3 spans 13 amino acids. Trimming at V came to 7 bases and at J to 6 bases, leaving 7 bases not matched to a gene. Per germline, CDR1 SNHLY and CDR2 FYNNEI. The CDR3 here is CASTSQTGGEQYF. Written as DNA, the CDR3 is TGTGCCAGCACATCCCAGACAGGGGGCGAGCAGTACTTC.

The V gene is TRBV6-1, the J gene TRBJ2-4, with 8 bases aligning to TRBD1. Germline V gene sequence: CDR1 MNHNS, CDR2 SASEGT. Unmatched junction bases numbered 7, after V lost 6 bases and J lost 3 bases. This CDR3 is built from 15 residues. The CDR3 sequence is CASRGTGSLKNIQYF. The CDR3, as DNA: TGTGCCAGCAGGGGGACAGGCTCCCTCAAAAACATTCAGTACTTC.

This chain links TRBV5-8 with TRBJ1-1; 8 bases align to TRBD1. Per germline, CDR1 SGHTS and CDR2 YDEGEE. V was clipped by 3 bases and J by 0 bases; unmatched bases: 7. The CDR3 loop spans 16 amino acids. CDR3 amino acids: CASSSRTGLMNTEAFF. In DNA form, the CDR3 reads TGTGCCAGCAGCTCGCGGACAGGGCTTATGAACACTGAAGCTTTCTTT.

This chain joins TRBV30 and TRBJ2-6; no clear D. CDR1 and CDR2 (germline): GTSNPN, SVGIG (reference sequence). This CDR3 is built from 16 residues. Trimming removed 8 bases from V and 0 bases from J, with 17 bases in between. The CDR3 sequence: CAGSGSRPSGANVLTF. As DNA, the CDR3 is TGTGCCGGGTCCGGGTCGAGGCCCTCTGGGGCCAACGTCCTGACTTTC.

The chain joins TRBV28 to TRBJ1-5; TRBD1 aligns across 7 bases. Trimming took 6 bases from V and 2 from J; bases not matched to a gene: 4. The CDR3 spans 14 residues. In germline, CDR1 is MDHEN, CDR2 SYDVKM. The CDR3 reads CASRPDRGNQPQHF. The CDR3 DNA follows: TGTGCCAGCAGGCCCGACAGGGGCAATCAGCCCCAGCATTTT.

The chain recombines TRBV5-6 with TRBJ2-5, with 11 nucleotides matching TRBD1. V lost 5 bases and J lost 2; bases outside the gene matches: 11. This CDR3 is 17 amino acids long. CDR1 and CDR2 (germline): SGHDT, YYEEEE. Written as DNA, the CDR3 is TGTGCCAGCAGGATCAGCCTGGACAGGGGGCAACAAGAGACCCAGTACTTC. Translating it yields CASRISLDRGQQETQYF.

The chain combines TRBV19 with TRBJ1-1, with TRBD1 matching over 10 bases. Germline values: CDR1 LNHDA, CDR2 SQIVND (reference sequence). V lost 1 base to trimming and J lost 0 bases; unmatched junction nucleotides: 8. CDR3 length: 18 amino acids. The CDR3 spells CASSIGGPDRGLNTEAFF. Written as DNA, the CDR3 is TGTGCCAGTAGTATAGGAGGCCCCGACAGGGGGCTGAACACTGAAGCTTTCTTT.

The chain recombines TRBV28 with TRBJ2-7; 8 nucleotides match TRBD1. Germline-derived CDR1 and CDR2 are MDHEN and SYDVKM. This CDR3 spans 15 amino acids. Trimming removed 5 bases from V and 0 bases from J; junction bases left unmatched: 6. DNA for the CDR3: TGTGCCAGCAGTGACAGGGGCGGTAGCTCCTACGAGCAGTACTTC. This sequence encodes CASSDRGGSSYEQYF.

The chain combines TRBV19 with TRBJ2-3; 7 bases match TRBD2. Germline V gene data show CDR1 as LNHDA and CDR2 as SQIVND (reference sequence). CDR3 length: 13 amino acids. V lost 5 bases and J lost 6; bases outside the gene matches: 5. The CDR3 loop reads CASSFGLVDTQYF. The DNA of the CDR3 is TGTGCCAGTAGTTTCGGACTAGTTGATACGCAGTATTTT.

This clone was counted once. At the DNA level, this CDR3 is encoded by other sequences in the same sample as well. CDR3 loop: CASSLAGQPQHF. CDR3 nucleotides: TGTGCCAGCAGCTTGGCCGGTCAGCCCCAGCATTTT. The chain couples TRBV5-4 to TRBJ1-5; D is ambiguous. Trimming shortened V by 0 bases and J by 6 bases, and 4 bases separated the two germline ends. CDR3 length equals 12 residues. The germline V gene encodes CDR1 SGHNT and CDR2 YYREEE (reference sequence).

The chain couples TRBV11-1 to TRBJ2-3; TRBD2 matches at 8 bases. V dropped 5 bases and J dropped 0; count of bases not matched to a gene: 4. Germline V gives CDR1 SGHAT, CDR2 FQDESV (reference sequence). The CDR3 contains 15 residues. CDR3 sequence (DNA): TGTGCCAGCAGCCCGAGGACTAGCAGCACAGATACGCAGTATTTT. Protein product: CASSPRTSSTDTQYF.

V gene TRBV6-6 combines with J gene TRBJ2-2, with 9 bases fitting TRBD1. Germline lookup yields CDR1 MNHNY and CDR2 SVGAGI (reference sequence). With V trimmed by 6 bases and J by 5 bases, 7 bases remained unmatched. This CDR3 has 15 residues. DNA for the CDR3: TGTGCCAGCAGGGCCGGGACAGGGAGTACCGGGGAGCTGTTTTTT. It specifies CASRAGTGSTGELFF.

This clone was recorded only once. The CDR3 DNA is TGTGCCAGCAGCCGCGGGGGTCGCCAGACCCAGTACTTC. Its protein product is CASSRGGRQTQYF. J is TRBJ2-5 and V is TRBV7-6; 7 bases fit TRBD2. Trimming removed 5 bases from V and 6 bases from J; junction bases left unmatched: 6. From germline, CDR1 is SGHVS and CDR2 FNYEAQ. The CDR3 consists of 13 residues.